One and the same sample provided the 30 T cell receptor beta chains below, sequenced in a study of T cell responses to AZD1222 COVID-19 vaccine. Clones were sequenced by immunoSEQ multiplex PCR, and TCRdb holds only the in-frame ones, with some missing. Here the sample spans 95,000 or so clones, about 89% being singletons. This specimen consisted of peripheral blood, obtained 28 days after the second AZD1222 dose. These receptors were collected from an adult who received the AZD1222 COVID-19 vaccine.

For the CDR3, the DNA is TGTGCCAGCAGCTTCCAGGAGTTAGCCAAAAACATTCAGTACTTC. This codes for CASSFQELAKNIQYF. This sequence joins TRBV7-9 and TRBJ2-4; D not certain. CDR1 SEHNR and CDR2 FQNEAQ come from the germline V gene (reference sequence). The CDR3 runs to 15 residues. Trimming shortened V by 3 bases and J by 0 bases, and 9 bases separated the two germline ends.

The chain uses TRBV28 and TRBJ1-4, with 7 nucleotides matching TRBD1. This CDR3 contains 14 residues. CDR1 is MDHEN and CDR2 is SYDVKM in the germline V gene. J gave up 6 bases and V 5 bases, and 6 bases lay outside the gene matches. The CDR3 sequence: CASSNRDSHEKLFF. The DNA for the CDR3 is TGTGCCAGCAGTAACCGGGACAGCCATGAAAAACTGTTTTTT.

V is TRBV10-1 and J is TRBJ2-1, with TRBD2 matching over 14 bases. The germline V gene has CDR1 WNHNN and CDR2 SYGVQD (reference sequence). V gave up 4 bases and J gave up 7 bases; unmatched junction bases: 6. The CDR3 is 16 residues long. CDR3 residues: CASSGGLAGGNNEQFF. CDR3 bases: TGCGCCAGCAGTGGAGGACTAGCGGGAGGTAATAATGAGCAGTTCTTC.

The chain has TRBV30 and TRBJ2-7, with D hard to call. The CDR3 is made up of 12 amino acids. Germline loops: CDR1 GTSNPN, CDR2 SVGIG (reference sequence). The ends were cut back, 0 bases at V and 4 bases at J, with 7 bases in the middle. The DNA for the CDR3 is TGTGCCTGGAGTGTACAAGGGTACGAGCAGTACTTC. Encoded protein: CAWSVQGYEQYF.

J is TRBJ2-2 and V is TRBV19; D not resolved. In germline, CDR1 is LNHDA, CDR2 SQIVND (reference sequence). Trimming took 6 bases from V and 3 from J, leaving 11 bases between them. The CDR3 is 14 residues long. CDR3 in DNA: TGTGCCAGTAGAAGTGGGGTCCACACCGGGGAGCTGTTTTTT. This gives the protein CASRSGVHTGELFF.

The chain combines TRBV10-1 with TRBJ2-3; D unresolved. Looked up from germline, CDR1 is WNHNN and CDR2 is SYGVQD (reference sequence). The CDR3 totals 14 residues. The V and J ends lost 4 bases and 3 bases respectively, with 11 bases between them. The DNA of the CDR3 is TGCGCCAGCAGTGGAACGAGGCCGACAGATACGCAGTATTTT. Protein: CASSGTRPTDTQYF.

CDR3 loop: CASSGRTGGSYNSPLHF. In DNA, the CDR3 is TGTGCCAGCAGTGGAAGGACAGGGGGCTCCTATAATTCACCCCTCCACTTT. The gene calls are TRBV27 and TRBJ1-6; 10 bases line up with TRBD1. The CDR3 spans 17 residues. Germline V gives CDR1 MNHEY, CDR2 SMNVEV (reference sequence). The V gene end was trimmed by 5 bases and the J gene end by 0 bases; junction bases not matched to a gene: 4.

CDR3 nucleotides: TGTGCCAGCAGCTTACCACCCTGGGGCTACACCTTC. Translation gives CASSLPPWGYTF. The rearrangement joins TRBV11-2 to TRBJ1-2, with no clear D. This CDR3 is built from 12 residues. Germline lookup yields CDR1 SGHAT and CDR2 FQNNGV. Between the trimmed V and J ends, which lost 2 bases and 8 bases, there was a span of 9 bases.

This chain joins TRBV6-2 or TRBV6-3 and TRBJ2-2, with D unclear. The germline gives CDR1 MNHEY, CDR2 SVGEGT. The CDR3 length is 15 residues. V dropped 5 bases and J dropped 3 bases, with 13 bases sitting between them. This chain's CDR3 is CASSPPGGYTGELFF. The CDR3, as DNA: TGTGCCAGCAGTCCCCCCGGTGGGTACACCGGGGAGCTGTTTTTT.

The rearrangement links TRBV28 to TRBJ1-6; possible D gene TRBD1, 5 bases. With 3 bases removed from V and 8 bases from J, the gap between germline ends came to 11 bases. The CDR3 consists of 14 residues. Germline V gene data show CDR1 as MDHEN and CDR2 as SYDVKM. The CDR3 is CASSLMGRDSPLHF. In DNA form, the CDR3 reads TGTGCCAGCAGTTTGATGGGGCGGGATTCACCCCTCCACTTT.

The chain recombines TRBV5-1 with TRBJ2-3; TRBD1 matches at 7 bases. The V segment lost 3 bases and the J segment 2 bases; nucleotides outside the gene matches: 3. CDR1 SGHRS and CDR2 YFSETQ come from the germline V gene. The CDR3 covers 14 residues. The CDR3 protein is CASSSGTDTDTQYF. The CDR3 DNA sequence: TGCGCCAGCAGCTCCGGGACAGACACAGATACGCAGTATTTT.

This clone was seen only a few times. The gene calls are TRBV28 and TRBJ2-1; D remains ambiguous. The V gene lost 3 bases and the J gene lost 8 bases, with 14 bases spanning the gap. This CDR3 has 14 residues. The V gene's germline CDR1 is MDHEN and CDR2 SYDVKM. The CDR3 sequence: CASSFPPAVHEQFF. The CDR3 nucleotides are TGTGCCAGCAGTTTCCCTCCCGCCGTGCATGAGCAGTTCTTC.

The rearrangement links TRBV6-5 to TRBJ2-2, with D unresolved. The V gene lost 0 bases and the J gene lost 3 bases, with 8 bases spanning the gap. The CDR3 has 15 amino acids. The germline V gene has CDR1 MNHEY and CDR2 SVGAGI. DNA of the CDR3: TGTGCCAGCAGTTACTCCCCATTAGACACCGGGGAGCTGTTTTTT. This gives the protein CASSYSPLDTGELFF.

The chain links TRBV28 to TRBJ1-5, with a weak D call TRBD1 (5 bases). Trimming cost V 2 bases and J 7 bases, with 12 bases left between them. The length of the CDR3 is 14 residues. Per germline, CDR1 MDHEN and CDR2 SYDVKM. CDR3 coding DNA: TGTGCCAGCAGTTTAAGTCTGAGGGGACAGCCCCAGCATTTT. Translating gives CASSLSLRGQPQHF. The full variable domain, with the rest looked up from reference TRBV28 and TRBJ1-5, is DVKVTQSSRYLVKRTGEKVFLECVQDMDHENMFWYRQDPGLGLRLIYFSYDVKMKEKGDIPEGYSVSREKKERFSLILESASTNQTSMYLCASSLSLRGQPQHFGDGTRLSIL.

This clone has a handful of counts. V and J are TRBV19 and TRBJ1-1; the match to TRBD1 covers 10 bases. The germline gives CDR1 LNHDA, CDR2 SQIVND (reference sequence). V trimming: 5 bases; J trimming: 4 bases; junction bases outside the gene matches: 4. The CDR3 length is 14 residues. CDR3 residues: CASSGQGGLTEAFF. For the CDR3, the DNA is TGTGCCAGTAGTGGACAGGGGGGACTCACTGAAGCTTTCTTT.

The chain has TRBV20-1 and TRBJ2-7; a weak D match, TRBD2 (6 bases). CDR1 is DFQATT, CDR2 SNEGSKA, per germline (reference sequence). V lost 3 bases and J lost 5, with 17 bases in between. This CDR3 contains 14 residues. The CDR3 nucleotides are TGCAGTGCTAGTATGACCGGGACTGAGAACGAGCAGTACTTC. It translates to CSASMTGTENEQYF.

V and J are TRBV2 and TRBJ1-5, with D hard to call. This CDR3 is 13 amino acids long. Germline V gene data show CDR1 as SNHLY and CDR2 as FYNNEI. Trimming took 5 bases from V and 2 from J, leaving 7 bases between them. The CDR3 region is CASSREGNQPQHF. The CDR3 DNA follows: TGTGCCAGCAGTCGGGAAGGCAATCAGCCCCAGCATTTT.

The V and J genes are TRBV4-1 and TRBJ2-3; D is perhaps TRBD2 (5 bases). This CDR3 region has 15 residues. Trimming removed 0 bases from V and 4 bases from J, with 11 bases in between. Germline V gene lookup returns CDR1 MGHRA and CDR2 YSYEKL. The CDR3 coding sequence is TGCGCCAGCAGCCAAGATCGAGAGGGCCCAGATACGCAGTATTTT. As protein: CASSQDREGPDTQYF.

The J gene is TRBJ1-2, the V gene TRBV10-1; D is unresolved. Deletions cut 5 bases from V and 1 base from J, with 8 bases between. There are 13 residues in the CDR3. Germline values: CDR1 WNHNN, CDR2 SYGVQD (reference sequence). Here the CDR3 reads CASSNDLNYGYTF. The DNA for the CDR3 is TGCGCCAGCAGTAACGACCTTAACTATGGCTACACCTTC.

This chain uses TRBV27 with TRBJ2-5; TRBD2 is a possible D gene (5 bases). The ends were cut back, 6 bases at V and 5 bases at J, with 19 bases in the middle. The CDR3 totals 15 residues. The germline V gene has CDR1 MNHEY and CDR2 SMNVEV (reference sequence). The CDR3 DNA reads TGTGCCAGCAGACCGGGGAGTTTTTGGCCGGAGACCCAGTACTTC. Its protein product is CASRPGSFWPETQYF.

The chain links TRBV5-4 to TRBJ1-5, with D possibly TRBD1 on 6 matching bases. Germline V gene sequence: CDR1 SGHNT, CDR2 YYREEE (reference sequence). Trimming stripped 2 bases from V and 7 bases from J, with 16 bases between. The CDR3 has 15 amino acids. CDR3 amino acids: CASSLSFTGTQPQHF. CDR3 nucleotide sequence: TGTGCCAGCAGCTTATCTTTTACAGGGACCCAGCCCCAGCATTTT.

The chain recombines TRBV6-5 with TRBJ2-3; 8 nucleotides align to TRBD2. This CDR3 spans 14 amino acids. The germline V gene has CDR1 MNHEY and CDR2 SVGAGI. The V and J ends lost 6 bases and 2 bases, in that order; junction bases with no gene match: 4. This CDR3 is CASRLADFTDTQYF. CDR3 DNA sequence: TGTGCCAGCAGACTAGCGGACTTCACAGATACGCAGTATTTT.

J is TRBJ2-2 and V is TRBV6-5, with TRBD1 identical over 10 bases. CDR1 MNHEY and CDR2 SVGAGI come from the germline V gene. The junction had 6 bases not matched to a gene; V was cut back by 7 bases and J by 4 bases. There are 15 residues in the CDR3. This chain's CDR3 is CASTQGQGPTGELFF. CDR3 nucleotide sequence: TGTGCCAGCACCCAGGGACAGGGGCCCACCGGGGAGCTGTTTTTT.

V and J are TRBV7-9 and TRBJ2-7, with 10 bases that match TRBD2. Germline V gene lookup returns CDR1 SEHNR and CDR2 FQNEAQ (reference sequence). The CDR3 runs to 14 residues. With V trimmed by 4 bases and J by 4 bases, 4 bases remained unmatched. The CDR3 DNA reads as TGTGCCAGCAGCTGGGGGACTAGCGCGTACGAGCAGTACTTC. Amino acid sequence: CASSWGTSAYEQYF.

CDR3 in amino acids: CATGMGFRSEQYF. The CDR3 DNA sequence: TGTGCCACCGGGATGGGGTTTCGTAGCGAGCAGTACTTC. The V call is TRBV6-5, the J call TRBJ2-7, with D possibly matching TRBD2 (5 bases). The CDR3 runs to 13 residues. Trimming shortened V by 10 bases and J by 6 bases, and 19 bases separated the two germline ends. Germline lookup yields CDR1 MNHEY and CDR2 SVGAGI.

This chain uses TRBV11-2 with TRBJ2-7; D may correspond to TRBD1 or TRBD2 (5 bases each). This CDR3 has 13 residues. Trimming took off 2 bases at V and 5 bases at J, with 10 bases between the two ends. CDR1 SGHAT and CDR2 FQNNGV come from the germline V gene. The DNA for the CDR3 is TGTGCCAGCAGCTTAAAATGGGGGAACGAGCAGTACTTC. Its protein product is CASSLKWGNEQYF.

V is TRBV5-1 and J is TRBJ2-7; D gene uncertain. Germline CDR1 is SGHRS and CDR2 is YFSETQ. The CDR3 is made up of 14 amino acids. The V gene lost 0 bases and the J gene lost 11 bases, with 18 bases spanning the gap. The CDR3 DNA sequence: TGCGCCAGCAGCTTGGTCCCTCAGGCGCCTTCGGAGTACTTC. Translation gives CASSLVPQAPSEYF.

J is TRBJ1-1 and V is TRBV5-8; D unresolved. The V end lost 2 bases, the J end lost 1 base, and 6 bases lay between the germline ends. CDR3 length: 13 residues. CDR1 is SGHTS, CDR2 YDEGEE, per germline. The DNA of the CDR3 is TGTGCCAGCAGCTTCGACAAGAACACTGAAGCTTTCTTT. Translation: CASSFDKNTEAFF.

This chain uses TRBV7-9 with TRBJ1-1; D call uncertain. Deletions cut 7 bases from V and 1 base from J, with 10 bases between. This CDR3 is built from 13 residues. The V gene's germline CDR1 is SEHNR and CDR2 FQNEAQ (reference sequence). The CDR3 here is CASMEETNTEAFF. CDR3 sequence (DNA): TGTGCCAGCATGGAGGAGACGAACACTGAAGCTTTCTTT.

J is TRBJ2-2 and V is TRBV7-3, with D possibly matching TRBD2 (6 bases). Germline lookup yields CDR1 SGHTA and CDR2 FQGTGA. There are 16 residues in the CDR3. The V gene lost 5 bases and the J gene lost 1 base, with 14 bases spanning the gap. This chain's CDR3 is CASSPHGSWNTGELFF. DNA of the CDR3: TGTGCCAGCAGCCCCCACGGGAGTTGGAACACCGGGGAGCTGTTTTTT.